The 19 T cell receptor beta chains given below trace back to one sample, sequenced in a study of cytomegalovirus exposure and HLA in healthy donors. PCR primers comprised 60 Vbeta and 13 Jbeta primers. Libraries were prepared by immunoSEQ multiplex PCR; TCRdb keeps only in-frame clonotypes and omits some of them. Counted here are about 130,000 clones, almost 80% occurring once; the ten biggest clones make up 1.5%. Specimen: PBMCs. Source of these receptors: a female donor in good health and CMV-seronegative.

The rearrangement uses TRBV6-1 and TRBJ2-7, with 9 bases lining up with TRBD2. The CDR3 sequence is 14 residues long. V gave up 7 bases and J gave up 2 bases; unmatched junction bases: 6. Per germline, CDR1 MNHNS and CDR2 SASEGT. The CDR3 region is CASIPTSGTYEQYF. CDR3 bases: TGTGCCAGCATCCCGACTAGCGGCACCTACGAGCAGTACTTC.

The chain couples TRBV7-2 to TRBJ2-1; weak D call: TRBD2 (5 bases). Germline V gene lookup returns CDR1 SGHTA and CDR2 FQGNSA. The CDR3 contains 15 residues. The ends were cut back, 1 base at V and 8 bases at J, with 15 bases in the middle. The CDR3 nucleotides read TGTGCCAGCAGCTTAGACGGGGTTGACACCGATGAGCAGTTCTTC. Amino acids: CASSLDGVDTDEQFF.

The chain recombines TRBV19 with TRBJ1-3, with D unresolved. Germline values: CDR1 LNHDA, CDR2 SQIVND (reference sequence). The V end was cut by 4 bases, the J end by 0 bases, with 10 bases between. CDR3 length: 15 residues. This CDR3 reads CASSSDTLSGNTIYF. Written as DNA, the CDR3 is TGTGCCAGTAGTAGCGACACACTCTCTGGAAACACCATATATTTT.

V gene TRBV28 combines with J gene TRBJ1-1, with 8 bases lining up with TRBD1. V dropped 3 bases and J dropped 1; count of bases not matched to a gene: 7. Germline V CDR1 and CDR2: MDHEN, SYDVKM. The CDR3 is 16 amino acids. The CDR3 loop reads CASSLSLGTGNTEAFF. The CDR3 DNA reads TGTGCCAGCAGTTTGTCCTTAGGGACAGGGAACACTGAAGCTTTCTTT.

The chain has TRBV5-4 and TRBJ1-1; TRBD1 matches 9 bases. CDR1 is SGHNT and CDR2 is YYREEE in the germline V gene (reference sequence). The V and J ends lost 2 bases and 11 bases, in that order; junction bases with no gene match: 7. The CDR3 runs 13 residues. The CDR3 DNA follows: TGTGCCAGCAGCTTTCGGCCGGGACAGGGCGCTTTCTTT. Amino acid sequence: CASSFRPGQGAFF.

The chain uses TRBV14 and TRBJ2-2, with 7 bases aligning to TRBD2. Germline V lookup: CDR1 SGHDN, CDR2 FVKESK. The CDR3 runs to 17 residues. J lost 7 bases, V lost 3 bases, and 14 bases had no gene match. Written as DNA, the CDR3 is TGTGCCAGCAGCCATCTACTGGCACTAGCGTTTTACGGGGAGCTGTTTTTT. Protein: CASSHLLALAFYGELFF.

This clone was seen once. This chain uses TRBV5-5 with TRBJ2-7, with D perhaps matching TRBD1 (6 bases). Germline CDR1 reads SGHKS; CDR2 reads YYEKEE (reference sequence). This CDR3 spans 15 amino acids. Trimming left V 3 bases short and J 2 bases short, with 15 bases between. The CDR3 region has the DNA TGTGCCAGCAGCTACTCCGGGACACTTACCTACGAGCAGTACTTC. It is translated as CASSYSGTLTYEQYF.

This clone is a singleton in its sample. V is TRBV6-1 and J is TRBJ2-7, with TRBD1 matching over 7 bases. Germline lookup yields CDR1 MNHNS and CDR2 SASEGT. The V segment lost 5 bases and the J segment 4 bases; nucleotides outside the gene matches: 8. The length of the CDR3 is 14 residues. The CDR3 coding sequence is TGTGCCAGCAGTCTAGGACAGGAGGTATACGAGCAGTACTTC. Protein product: CASSLGQEVYEQYF.

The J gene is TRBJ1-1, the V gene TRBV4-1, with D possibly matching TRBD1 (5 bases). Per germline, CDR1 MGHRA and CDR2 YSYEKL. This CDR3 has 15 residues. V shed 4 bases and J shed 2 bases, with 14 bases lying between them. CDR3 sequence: CASSPYLGGNTEAFF. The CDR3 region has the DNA TGCGCCAGCAGCCCCTATTTGGGGGGTAACACTGAAGCTTTCTTT.

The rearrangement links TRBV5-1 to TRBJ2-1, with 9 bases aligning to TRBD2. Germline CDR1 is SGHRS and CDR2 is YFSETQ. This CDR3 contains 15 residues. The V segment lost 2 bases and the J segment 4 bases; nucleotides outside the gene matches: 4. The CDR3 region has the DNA TGCGCCAGCAGCTTTAGACTAGCGGAGTACAATGAGCAGTTCTTC. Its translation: CASSFRLAEYNEQFF.

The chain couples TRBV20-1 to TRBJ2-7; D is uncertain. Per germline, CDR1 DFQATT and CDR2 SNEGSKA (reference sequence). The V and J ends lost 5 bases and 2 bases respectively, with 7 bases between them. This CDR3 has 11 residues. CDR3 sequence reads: CSAARAYEQYF. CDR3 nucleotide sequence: TGCAGTGCTGCCCGGGCCTACGAGCAGTACTTC.

The DNA of the CDR3 is TGTGCCAGCAGCTTAGGGGGTGCGCAGGGGGCTTGGGATACGCAGTATTTT. It codes for CASSLGGAQGAWDTQYF. V and J are TRBV11-3 and TRBJ2-3, with 8 positions matching TRBD1. Germline V lookup: CDR1 SGHNT, CDR2 YENEEA. The trim removed 1 base at V and 6 bases at J, leaving 12 bases unmatched. This CDR3 comprises 17 residues.

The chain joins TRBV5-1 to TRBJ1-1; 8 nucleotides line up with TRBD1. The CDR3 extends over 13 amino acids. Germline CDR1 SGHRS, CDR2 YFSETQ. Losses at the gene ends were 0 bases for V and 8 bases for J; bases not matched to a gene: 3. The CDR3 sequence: CASSLGGTGEAFF. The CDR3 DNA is TGCGCCAGCAGCTTGGGGGGGACAGGAGAAGCTTTCTTT. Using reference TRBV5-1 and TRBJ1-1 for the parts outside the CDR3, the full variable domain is KAGVTQTPRYLIKTRGQQVTLSCSPISGHRSVSWYQQTPGQGLQFLFEYFSETQRNKGNFPGRFSGRQFSNSRSEMNVSTLELGDSALYLCASSLGGTGEAFFGQGTRLTVV.

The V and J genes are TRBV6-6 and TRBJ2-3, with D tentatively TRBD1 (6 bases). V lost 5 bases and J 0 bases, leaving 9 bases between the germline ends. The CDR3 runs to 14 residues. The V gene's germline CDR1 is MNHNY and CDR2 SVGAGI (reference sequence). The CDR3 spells CASSHRDSTDTQYF. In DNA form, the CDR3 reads TGTGCCAGCAGTCACAGGGACAGCACAGATACGCAGTATTTT.

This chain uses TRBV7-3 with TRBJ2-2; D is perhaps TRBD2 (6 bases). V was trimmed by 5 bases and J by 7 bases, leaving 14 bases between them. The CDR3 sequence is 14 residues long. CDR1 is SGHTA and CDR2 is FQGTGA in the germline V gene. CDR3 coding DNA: TGTGCCAGCAGCACCCGACTAGAGAACGGGGAGCTGTTTTTT. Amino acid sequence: CASSTRLENGELFF.

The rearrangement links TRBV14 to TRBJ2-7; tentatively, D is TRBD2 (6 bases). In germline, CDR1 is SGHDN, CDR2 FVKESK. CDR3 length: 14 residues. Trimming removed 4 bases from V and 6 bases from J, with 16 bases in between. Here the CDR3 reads CASSLAGPNGEQYF. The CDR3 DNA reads TGTGCCAGCAGCCTCGCGGGACCGAATGGCGAGCAGTACTTC.

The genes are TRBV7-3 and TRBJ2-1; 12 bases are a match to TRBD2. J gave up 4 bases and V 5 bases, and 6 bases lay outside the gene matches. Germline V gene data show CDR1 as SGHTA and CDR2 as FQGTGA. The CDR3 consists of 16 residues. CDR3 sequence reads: CASSPRTSGTYNEQFF. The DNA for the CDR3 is TGTGCCAGCAGCCCTCGGACTAGCGGGACGTACAATGAGCAGTTCTTC.

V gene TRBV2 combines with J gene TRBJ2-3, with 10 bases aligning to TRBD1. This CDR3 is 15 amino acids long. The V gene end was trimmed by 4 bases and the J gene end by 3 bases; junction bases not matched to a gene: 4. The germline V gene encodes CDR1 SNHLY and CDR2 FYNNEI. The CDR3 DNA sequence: TGTGCCAGCAGTGCAAGGACAGGGGGAACAGATACGCAGTATTTT. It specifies CASSARTGGTDTQYF.

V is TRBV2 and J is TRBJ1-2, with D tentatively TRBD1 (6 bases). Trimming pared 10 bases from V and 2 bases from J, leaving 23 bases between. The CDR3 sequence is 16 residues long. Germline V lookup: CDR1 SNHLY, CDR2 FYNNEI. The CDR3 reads CATPPGGKGENYGYTF. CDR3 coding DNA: TGTGCCACCCCTCCTGGTGGGAAGGGGGAGAACTATGGCTACACCTTC.